This T cell receptor (beta chain) was captured in a study of T cells expressing NK-cell markers. Production of TCR beta cDNA relied on 5'RACE template switching with UMIs. After re-calling the 5' RACE reads, TCRdb lists one entry per CDR3 protein, DNA absent. The listing contains roughly 390,000 distinct CDR3 sequences. The CDR3 runs to 16 residues. Per germline, CDR1 ENHRY and CDR2 SYGVKD. The chain employs TRBV10-3 and TRBJ2-1; TCRdb returns TRBD2, unconfirmable since there is no DNA. Sequenced sample: blood T cells: a sorted CD56 or NKG2C T cell subset, CD4+ or CD8+ T cells, or bulk PBMC T cells (not recorded which). This clonotype was obtained from a woman in her forties or fifties in good health. The chain's CDR3 is CAITEGLAGDGREQFF.